This T cell receptor beta chain derives from a study of early T cells in non-severe SARS-CoV-2 infection. CDR1 is SQVTM, CDR2 ANQGSEA, per germline. This CDR3 is 15 amino acids long. The V end was cut by 4 bases, the J end by 6 bases, with 22 bases between. Attachment of unique molecular identifiers was made to individual cDNA molecules. TCRdb fed the 5' RACE reads into MiXCR, producing one record per CDR3 protein. The table includes 20,000 to 25,000 distinct CDR3 sequences, about 4.4% detected once. This clonotype is termed medium-sized (0.01 to 0.1%). The chain has TRBV29-1 and TRBJ2-7; TRBD2 is a possible D gene (5 bases). The sequence was collected from an adult who was a healthcare worker with PCR-confirmed SARS-CoV-2 infection or an uninfected control (not recorded which). Source material: whole blood. In nucleotides, the CDR3 is TGCAGCGTTGTAAAGACAACTTCCACTACTAGCGAGCAGTACTTC. Protein sequence: CSVVKTTSTTSEQYF.